The entry that follows covers one T cell receptor beta chain sequence. Its antigen is currently unknown. This specimen comes from a study of cytomegalovirus exposure and HLA in healthy donors. Study background: Roughly 80% of approximately 400 genotyped donors fell in the Caucasian-associated ancestry cluster. Study results and caveats: For cytomegalovirus status, the classifier reportedly gave diagnoses with high specificity and sensitivity. Several of the most significant clusters appeared linked to common viral pathogens, based on a later analysis.

Vbeta (60) and Jbeta (13) primers were used in the PCR. Sequenced by immunoSEQ multiplex PCR; TCRdb stores in-frame clones only, minus some. The sample gives 100,000 to 150,000 clones, roughly 74% of which show up once; 4% to 5% is in the top ten. Germline CDR1 reads SGDLS; CDR2 reads YYNGEE. The V end was cut by 3 bases, the J end by 5 bases, with 14 bases between. There are 14 residues in the CDR3. Donors showed nominal health when sampled, although they likely had unrecorded immune exposures. The sequence came from a woman in her 50s in good health and CMV-seropositive. The chain employs TRBV9 and TRBJ1-2; the D is unclear. The sample was PBMCs. The CDR3 protein is CASSAHESLYGYTF. CDR3 coding DNA: TGTGCCAGCAGCGCCCACGAGTCTCTGTATGGCTACACCTTC.